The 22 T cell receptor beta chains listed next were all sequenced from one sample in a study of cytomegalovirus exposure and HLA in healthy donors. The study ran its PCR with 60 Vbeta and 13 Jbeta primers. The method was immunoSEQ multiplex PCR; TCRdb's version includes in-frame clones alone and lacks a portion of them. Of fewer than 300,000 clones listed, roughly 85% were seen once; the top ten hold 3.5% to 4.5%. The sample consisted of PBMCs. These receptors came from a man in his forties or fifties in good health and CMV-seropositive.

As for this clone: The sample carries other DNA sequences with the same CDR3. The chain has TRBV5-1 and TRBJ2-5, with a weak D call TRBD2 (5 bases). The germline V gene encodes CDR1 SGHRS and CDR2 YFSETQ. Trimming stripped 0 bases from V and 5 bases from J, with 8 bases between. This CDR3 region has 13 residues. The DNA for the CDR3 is TGCGCCAGCAGCTTGGCCGGCGGGGAGACCCAGTACTTC. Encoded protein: CASSLAGGETQYF.

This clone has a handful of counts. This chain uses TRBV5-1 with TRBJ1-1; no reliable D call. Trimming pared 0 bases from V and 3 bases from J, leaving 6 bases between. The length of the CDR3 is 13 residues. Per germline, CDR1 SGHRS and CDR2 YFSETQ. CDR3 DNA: TGCGCCAGCAGCTTGGACTCGTACACTGAAGCTTTCTTT. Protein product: CASSLDSYTEAFF.

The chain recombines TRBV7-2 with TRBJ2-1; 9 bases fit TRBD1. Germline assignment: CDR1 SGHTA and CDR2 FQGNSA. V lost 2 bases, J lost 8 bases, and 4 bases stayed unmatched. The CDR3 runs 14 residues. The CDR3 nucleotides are TGTGCCAGCAGCTTATATACAGGGGGCTATGAGCAGTTCTTC. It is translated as CASSLYTGGYEQFF.

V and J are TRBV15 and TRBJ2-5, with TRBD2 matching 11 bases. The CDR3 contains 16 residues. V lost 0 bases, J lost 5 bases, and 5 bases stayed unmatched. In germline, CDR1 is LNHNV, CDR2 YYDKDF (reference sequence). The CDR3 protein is CATSRDSGRARETQYF. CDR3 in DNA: TGTGCCACCAGCAGAGATAGCGGGAGGGCACGTGAGACCCAGTACTTC.

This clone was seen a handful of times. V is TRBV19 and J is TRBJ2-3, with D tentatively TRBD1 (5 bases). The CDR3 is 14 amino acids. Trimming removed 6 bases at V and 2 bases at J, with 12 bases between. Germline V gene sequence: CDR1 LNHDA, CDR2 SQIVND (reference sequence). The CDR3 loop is CASSLGLSTDTQYF. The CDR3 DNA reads TGTGCCAGTAGCCTGGGGCTGTCCACAGATACGCAGTATTTT.

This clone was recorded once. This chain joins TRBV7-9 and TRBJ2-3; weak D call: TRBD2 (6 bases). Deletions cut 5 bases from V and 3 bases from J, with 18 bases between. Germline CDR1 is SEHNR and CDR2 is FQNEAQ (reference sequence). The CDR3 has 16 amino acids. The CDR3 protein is CASSEEGGTRTDTQYF. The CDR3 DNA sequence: TGTGCCAGCAGCGAAGAAGGCGGGACCAGGACAGATACGCAGTATTTT.

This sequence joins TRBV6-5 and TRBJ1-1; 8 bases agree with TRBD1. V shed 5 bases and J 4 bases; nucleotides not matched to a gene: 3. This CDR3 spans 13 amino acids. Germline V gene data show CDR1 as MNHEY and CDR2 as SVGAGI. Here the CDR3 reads CASSRGQGTEAFF. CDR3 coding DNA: TGTGCCAGCAGTCGAGGACAGGGCACTGAAGCTTTCTTT.

CDR3 sequence: CAISGQGSYGYTF. The CDR3, as DNA: TGTGCCATCAGCGGACAGGGAAGCTATGGCTACACCTTC. This chain joins TRBV10-3 and TRBJ1-2; TRBD1 agrees at 8 bases. In germline, CDR1 is ENHRY, CDR2 SYGVKD. This CDR3 is built from 13 residues. With 6 bases clipped from V and 4 bases from J, the junction kept 4 bases outside the gene matches.

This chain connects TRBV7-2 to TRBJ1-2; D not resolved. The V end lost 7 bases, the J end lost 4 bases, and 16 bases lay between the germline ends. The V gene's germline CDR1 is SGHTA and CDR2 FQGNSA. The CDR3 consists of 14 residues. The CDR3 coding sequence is TGTGCCAGCACCGTACAGAGGGCTTCCTATGGCTACACCTTC. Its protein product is CASTVQRASYGYTF.

CDR3 DNA sequence: TGTGCCAGCAGTTTATTGGGCAGCTATAGCAATCAGCCCCAGCATTTT. It codes for CASSLLGSYSNQPQHF. This sequence joins TRBV28 and TRBJ1-5; D unresolved. Trimming took off 1 base at V and 0 bases at J, with 10 bases between the two ends. The CDR3 extends over 16 amino acids. The germline gives CDR1 MDHEN, CDR2 SYDVKM.

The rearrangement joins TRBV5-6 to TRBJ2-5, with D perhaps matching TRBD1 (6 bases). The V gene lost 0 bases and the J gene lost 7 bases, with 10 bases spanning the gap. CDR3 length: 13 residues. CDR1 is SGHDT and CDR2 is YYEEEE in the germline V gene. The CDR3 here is CASSLGGRGTQYF. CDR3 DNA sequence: TGTGCCAGCAGCTTGGGGGGGCGCGGGACCCAGTACTTC.

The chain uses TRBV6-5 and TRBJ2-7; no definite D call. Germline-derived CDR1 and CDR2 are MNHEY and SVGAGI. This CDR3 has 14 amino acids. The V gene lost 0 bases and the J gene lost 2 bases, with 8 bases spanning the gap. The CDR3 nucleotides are TGTGCCAGCAGTTACTCTACAGCAACCTACGAGCAGTACTTC. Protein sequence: CASSYSTATYEQYF.

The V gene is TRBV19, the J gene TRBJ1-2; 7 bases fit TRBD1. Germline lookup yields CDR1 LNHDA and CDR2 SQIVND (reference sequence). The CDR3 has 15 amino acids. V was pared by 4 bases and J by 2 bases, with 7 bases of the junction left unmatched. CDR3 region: CASSRDSTLNYGYTF. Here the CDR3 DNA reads TGTGCCAGTAGTAGGGACAGCACCTTAAACTATGGCTACACCTTC.

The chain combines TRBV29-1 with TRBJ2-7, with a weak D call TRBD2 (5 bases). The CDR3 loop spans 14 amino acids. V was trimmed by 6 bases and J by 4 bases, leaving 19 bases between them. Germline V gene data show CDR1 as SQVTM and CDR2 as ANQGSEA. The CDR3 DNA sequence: TGCAGCGTGATGGACTCGGTGGTTGGGTACGAGCAGTACTTC. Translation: CSVMDSVVGYEQYF.

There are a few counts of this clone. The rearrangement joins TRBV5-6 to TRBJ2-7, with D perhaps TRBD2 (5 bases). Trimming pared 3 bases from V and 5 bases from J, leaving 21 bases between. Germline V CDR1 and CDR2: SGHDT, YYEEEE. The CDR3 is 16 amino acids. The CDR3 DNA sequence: TGTGCCAGCAGCTATGGAGTGGCGGGTCTCCTCCACGAGCAGTACTTC. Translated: CASSYGVAGLLHEQYF.

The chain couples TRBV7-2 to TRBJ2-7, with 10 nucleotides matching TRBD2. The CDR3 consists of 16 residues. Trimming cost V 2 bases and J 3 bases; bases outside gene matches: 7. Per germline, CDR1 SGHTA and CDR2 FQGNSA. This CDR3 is CASSLLGLADNYEQYF. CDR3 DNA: TGTGCCAGCAGCTTACTCGGACTAGCGGATAACTACGAGCAGTACTTC. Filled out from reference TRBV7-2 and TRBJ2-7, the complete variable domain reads GAGVSQSPSNKVTEKGKDVELRCDPISGHTALYWYRQSLGQGLEFLIYFQGNSAPDKSGLPSDRFSAERTGGSVSTLTIQRTQQEDSAVYLCASSLLGLADNYEQYFGPGTRLTVT.

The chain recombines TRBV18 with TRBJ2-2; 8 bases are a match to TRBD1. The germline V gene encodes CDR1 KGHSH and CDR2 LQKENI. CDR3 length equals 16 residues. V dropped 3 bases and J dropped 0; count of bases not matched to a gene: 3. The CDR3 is CASSPQGQANTGELFF. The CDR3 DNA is TGTGCCAGCTCACCCCAGGGACAGGCGAACACCGGGGAGCTGTTTTTT.

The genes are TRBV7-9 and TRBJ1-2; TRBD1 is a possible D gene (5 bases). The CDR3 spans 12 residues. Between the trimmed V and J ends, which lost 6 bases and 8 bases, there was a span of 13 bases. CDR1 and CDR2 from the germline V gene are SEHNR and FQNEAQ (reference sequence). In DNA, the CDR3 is TGTGCCAGCAGGGGACTGTCGGGAGGCTACACCTTC. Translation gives CASRGLSGGYTF. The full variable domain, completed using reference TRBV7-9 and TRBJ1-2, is DTGVSQNPRHKITKRGQNVTFRCDPISEHNRLYWYRQTLGQGPEFLTYFQNEAQLEKSRLLSDRFSAERPKGSFSTLEIQRTEQGDSAMYLCASRGLSGGYTFGSGTRLTVV.

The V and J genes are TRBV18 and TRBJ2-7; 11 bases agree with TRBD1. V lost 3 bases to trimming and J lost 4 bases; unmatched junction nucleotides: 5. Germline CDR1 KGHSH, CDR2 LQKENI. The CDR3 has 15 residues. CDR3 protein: CASSPDRGPPYEQYF. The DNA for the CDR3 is TGTGCCAGCTCACCGGACAGGGGGCCTCCTTACGAGCAGTACTTC.

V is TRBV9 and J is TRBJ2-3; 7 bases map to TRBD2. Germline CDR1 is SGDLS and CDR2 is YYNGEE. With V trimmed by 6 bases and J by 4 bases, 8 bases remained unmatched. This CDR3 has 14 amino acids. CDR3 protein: CASNVAGVPDTQYF. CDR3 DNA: TGTGCCAGCAACGTGGCGGGAGTCCCAGATACGCAGTATTTT.

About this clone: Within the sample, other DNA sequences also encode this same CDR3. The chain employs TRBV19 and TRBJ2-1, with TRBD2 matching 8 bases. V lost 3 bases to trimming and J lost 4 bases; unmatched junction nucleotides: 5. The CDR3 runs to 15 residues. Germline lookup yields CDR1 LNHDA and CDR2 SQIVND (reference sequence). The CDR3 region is CASSMGLAGYNEQFF. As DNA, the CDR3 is TGTGCCAGTAGTATGGGTCTAGCGGGTTACAATGAGCAGTTCTTC.

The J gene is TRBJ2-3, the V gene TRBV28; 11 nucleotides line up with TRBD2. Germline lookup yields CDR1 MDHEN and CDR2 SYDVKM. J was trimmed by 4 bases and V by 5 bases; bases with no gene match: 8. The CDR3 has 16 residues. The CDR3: CASSESTSGTADTQYF. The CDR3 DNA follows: TGTGCCAGCAGTGAATCGACTAGCGGGACCGCAGATACGCAGTATTTT.